This T cell receptor (beta chain) is from a study of beta chain features in type 1 diabetes. Study-wide results and limits: Shorter TCRB CDR3s, moderately but significantly so, marked every one of the four CD4+ subsets in Type 1 diabetes patients. Because the template was cDNA, high-expressing cells might be over-represented. The VDJ junctions of type 1 diabetes patients carried fewer insertions and more deletions. Naive, central memory and Treg TCRB repertoires seemed to resemble each other more closely in patients than they did in healthy donors.

As regards this clone: As yet, its antigen is unknown.

Expressed TCRB transcripts got sequenced, as all isolated RNA was reverse transcribed. About 3.57 million reads per sample were averaged for naive, central memory and regulatory samples. This table comes from immunoSEQ multiplex PCR, and its TCRdb copy is limited to in-frame clones, with some not included. This sample has a few hundred thousand clones, with about 14% found just once. This CDR3 has 14 residues. Trimming took 4 bases from V and 2 from J, leaving 10 bases between them. CDR1 and CDR2 from the germline V gene are MNHEY and SMNVEV (reference sequence). This chain connects TRBV27 to TRBJ2-3; weak D call: TRBD2 (6 bases). The sequencing input was naive CD4+ T cells from blood. This receptor was identified in a woman aged 18-29 years with type 1 diabetes. The CDR3 region has the DNA TGTGCCAGCAGTTCCCGACTAGACACAGATACGCAGTATTTT. Translating it yields CASSSRLDTDTQYF.